This T cell receptor (beta chain) was profiled in a study of OX40 agonist ivuxolimab in advanced cancers. Study summary: Patients got intravenous ivuxolimab at 0.01 to 10 mg/kg every 2 weeks.

The table came from immunoSEQ multiplex PCR; TCRdb's copy has only in-frame clones and leaves some out. Of under 85,000 clones in the sample, 85% were seen once. This CDR3 comprises 13 residues. Germline CDR1 SGHTA, CDR2 FQGNSA. V lost 5 bases and J lost 0, with 7 bases in between. This receptor was identified in an adult with an advanced solid tumor such as melanoma, head and neck, liver or kidney cancer. The rearrangement uses TRBV7-2 and TRBJ1-1; no clear D. Source: CD4+ or CD8+ T cells sorted from blood, taken in a trial of the OX40 agonist ivuxolimab. The CDR3 DNA reads as TGTGCCAGCAGCACCCCCATGAACACTGAAGCTTTCTTT. This gives the protein CASSTPMNTEAFF.